These T cell receptor beta chains were read from a single sample in a study of cytomegalovirus exposure and HLA in healthy donors. Some clones are missing from TCRdb's copy, which holds only in-frame ones; the method was immunoSEQ multiplex PCR. The sample contains 200,000 or so clones, approximately 84% of which appear only once. The specimen was PBMCs. The receptors stem from a man aged 18 to 35 in good health and CMV-seropositive. Each CDR3 is given with its conserved first and last residue. Each record gives: clone size, CDR3 length, J gene, D gene, V gene, CDR3 protein, CDR3 DNA. A D gene is named only where the DNA matches it firmly. Some rows mark clone size as missing; the rest say once, few, many or name a class of expanded clone.

NA	14	TRBJ2-5	NA	TRBV7-3	CASSPIGRDKTQYF	TGTGCCAGCAGCCCTATCGGCAGGGATAAGACCCAGTACTTC
NA	12	TRBJ2-5	TRBD2	TRBV30	CAWAGDPETQYF	TGTGCCTGGGCGGGGGACCCCGAGACCCAGTACTTC
NA	15	TRBJ1-1	TRBD1	TRBV9	CASSVVAGGITEAFF	TGTGCCAGCAGCGTAGTGGCAGGGGGAATAACTGAAGCTTTCTTT
few	15	TRBJ2-3	TRBD2	TRBV19	CASSITSADTDTQYF	TGTGCCAGTAGTATTACTAGCGCAGACACAGATACGCAGTATTTT
NA	12	TRBJ2-1	NA	TRBV5-1	CASSLLFDEQFF	TGCGCCAGCAGCTTGCTCTTCGATGAGCAGTTCTTC
NA	13	TRBJ1-1	NA	TRBV5-8	CASSLNEWTEAFF	TGTGCCAGCAGCTTGAACGAGTGGACTGAAGCTTTCTTT
NA	13	TRBJ2-3	TRBD2	TRBV6-1	CATGTSGTDTQYF	TGTGCCACCGGGACTAGCGGAACAGATACGCAGTATTTT
NA	16	TRBJ2-3	TRBD2	TRBV27	CASSWTLADPTDTQYF	TGTGCCAGCAGTTGGACGCTAGCGGACCCCACAGATACGCAGTATTTT
NA	19	TRBJ2-2	TRBD2	TRBV5-4	CASSLGGFGTSLNSGELFF	TGTGCCAGCAGCTTGGGAGGTTTCGGGACTAGCCTCAATTCCGGGGAGCTGTTTTTT
few	15	TRBJ1-1	NA	TRBV6-6	CASSPTVGSNTEAFF	TGTGCCAGCAGCCCCACCGTAGGGAGCAACACTGAAGCTTTCTTT
NA	14	TRBJ1-1	TRBD1	TRBV6-5	CASSWRQGGTEAFF	TGTGCCAGCAGTTGGCGACAGGGGGGGACTGAAGCTTTCTTT
NA	13	TRBJ2-7	TRBD1	TRBV6-5	CASSTGGSRKQYF	TGTGCCAGCAGCACAGGGGGATCTAGGAAGCAGTACTTC
once	11	TRBJ2-3	NA	TRBV14	CASSSVDTQYF	TGTGCCAGCAGCTCAGTAGATACGCAGTATTTT
NA	15	TRBJ1-5	TRBD1	TRBV28	CASSRTGDFNQPQHF	TGTGCCAGCAGTAGGACAGGGGACTTCAATCAGCCCCAGCATTTT
NA	15	TRBJ2-1	TRBD1	TRBV4-1	CASSQGRGDRTEQFF	TGCGCCAGCAGCCAAGGTAGGGGGGACAGGACTGAGCAGTTCTTC
NA	14	TRBJ2-7	NA	TRBV7-3	CASSLGGSGYEQYF	TGTGCCAGCAGCTTAGGGGGTAGCGGCTACGAGCAGTACTTC
once	17	TRBJ2-7	TRBD1	TRBV11-2	CASSLDQGVVLSYEQYF	TGTGCCAGCAGCTTAGATCAGGGGGTCGTGCTCTCCTACGAGCAGTACTTC
NA	13	TRBJ1-1	NA	TRBV30	CAWSVGGFTEAFF	TGTGCCTGGAGTGTAGGAGGATTCACTGAAGCTTTCTTT
NA	15	TRBJ1-5	NA	TRBV7-9	CASSSQGNQNQPQHF	TGTGCCAGCAGCTCACAGGGAAACCAAAATCAGCCCCAGCATTTT
NA	16	TRBJ1-2	NA	TRBV28	CASSLESGTDRYGYTF	TGTGCCAGCAGTTTAGAGTCGGGTACGGACAGATATGGCTACACCTTC
NA	22	TRBJ2-1	TRBD2	TRBV7-6	CASSQAGAWATTLAGVFVEQFF	TGTGCCAGCAGCCAAGCGGGGGCGTGGGCGACCACACTAGCGGGAGTCTTTGTTGAGCAGTTCTTC
few	13	TRBJ1-2	NA	TRBV28	CASSFRSNYGYTF	TGTGCCAGCAGTTTTCGGAGTAACTATGGCTACACCTTC
NA	13	TRBJ2-1	NA	TRBV14	CASSQDSRSSRFF	TGTGCCAGCAGCCAAGATAGTAGGAGTTCGCGGTTCTTC
NA	12	TRBJ2-5	NA	TRBV6-5	CASRRGGETQYF	TGTGCCAGCAGGCGTGGGGGGGAGACCCAGTACTTC
NA	15	TRBJ2-3	NA	TRBV19	CASTQGETATDTQYF	TGTGCCAGTACCCAAGGAGAGACTGCCACAGATACGCAGTATTTT
NA	15	TRBJ2-2	TRBD1	TRBV5-1	CASSVRGQDTGELFF	TGCGCCAGCAGCGTCAGGGGGCAGGACACCGGGGAGCTGTTTTTT
NA	14	TRBJ2-7	TRBD1	TRBV29-1	CSVGGTGTDYEQYF	TGCAGCGTTGGAGGTACCGGGACAGATTACGAGCAGTACTTC
NA	13	TRBJ2-7	NA	TRBV28	CASSLRGPYEQYF	TGTGCCAGCAGTCTCAGGGGACCCTACGAGCAGTACTTC
NA	14	TRBJ1-5	TRBD1	TRBV7-2	CASSPDREDQPQHF	TGTGCCAGCAGCCCTGACAGGGAGGATCAGCCCCAGCATTTT
NA	16	TRBJ2-3	TRBD2	TRBV7-2	CASSPRSGRITDTQYF	TGTGCCAGCAGCCCCCGTAGCGGGAGGATCACAGATACGCAGTATTTT
NA	15	TRBJ1-5	NA	TRBV9	CASSPGLGGGQPQHF	TGTGCCAGCAGCCCGGGATTAGGGGGGGGGCAGCCCCAGCATTTT
NA	14	TRBJ1-2	NA	TRBV15	CATSGGEADYGYTF	TGTGCCACCAGCGGTGGTGAGGCTGACTATGGCTACACCTTC
NA	16	TRBJ2-3	TRBD2	TRBV5-1	CASSLATSGGADTQYF	TGCGCCAGCAGCTTGGCTACTTCGGGGGGTGCAGATACGCAGTATTTT
once	14	TRBJ2-5	NA	TRBV5-1	CASSLGRGQETQYF	TGCGCCAGCAGCTTGGGCCGGGGGCAAGAGACCCAGTACTTC
NA	15	TRBJ2-1	NA	TRBV25-1	CASSEAGSSYNEQFF	TGTGCCAGCAGTGAAGCGGGATCGTCCTACAATGAGCAGTTCTTC
few	12	TRBJ2-7	TRBD1	TRBV27	CASSPARQGLYF	TGTGCCAGCAGTCCCGCGCGACAGGGGCTGTACTTC
NA	15	TRBJ2-4	NA	TRBV13	CASSPLGESKNIQYF	TGTGCCAGCAGCCCCCTCGGGGAGAGCAAAAACATTCAGTACTTC
NA	14	TRBJ2-7	NA	TRBV5-4	CASSLPTGRNEQYF	TGTGCCAGCAGCTTACCTACAGGGCGGAACGAGCAGTACTTC
NA	14	TRBJ1-1	NA	TRBV29-1	CSVAPQGGNTEAFF	TGCAGCGTTGCGCCTCAGGGAGGGAACACTGAAGCTTTCTTT
NA	14	TRBJ2-7	TRBD2	TRBV2	CASSQLAGGNEQYF	TGTGCCAGCAGCCAACTAGCGGGAGGGAACGAGCAGTACTTC
NA	15	TRBJ2-7	NA	TRBV9	CASSDRDGSSYEQYF	TGTGCCAGCAGCGACCGAGATGGTAGCTCCTACGAGCAGTACTTC
NA	14	TRBJ2-7	NA	TRBV6-1	CASRTSHRSYEQYF	TGTGCCAGCAGGACCAGCCATCGGAGCTACGAGCAGTACTTC
NA	14	TRBJ1-1	NA	TRBV27	CASRLGLKNTEAFF	TGTGCCAGCAGGCTGGGCCTGAAGAACACTGAAGCTTTCTTT
NA	13	TRBJ1-2	TRBD1	TRBV5-6	CASSAGGLYGYTF	TGTGCCAGCAGCGCAGGGGGCCTCTATGGCTACACCTTC